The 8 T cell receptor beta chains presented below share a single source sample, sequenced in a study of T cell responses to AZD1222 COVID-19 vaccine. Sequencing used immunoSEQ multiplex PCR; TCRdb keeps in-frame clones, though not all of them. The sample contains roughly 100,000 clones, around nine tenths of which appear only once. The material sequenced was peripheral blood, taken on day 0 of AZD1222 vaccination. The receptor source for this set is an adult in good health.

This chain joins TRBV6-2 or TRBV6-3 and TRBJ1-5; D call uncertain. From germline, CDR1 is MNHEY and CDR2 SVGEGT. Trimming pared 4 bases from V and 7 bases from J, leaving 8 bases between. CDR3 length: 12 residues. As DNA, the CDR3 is TGTGCCAGCAGTTTTCCGGGGCAGCCCCAGCATTTT. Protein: CASSFPGQPQHF.

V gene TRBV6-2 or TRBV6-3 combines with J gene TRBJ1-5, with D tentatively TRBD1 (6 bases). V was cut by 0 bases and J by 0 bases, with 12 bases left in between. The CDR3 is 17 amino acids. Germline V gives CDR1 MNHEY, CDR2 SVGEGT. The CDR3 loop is CASSYSDRFTSNQPQHF. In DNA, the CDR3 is TGTGCCAGCAGTTACTCAGACAGGTTTACTAGCAATCAGCCCCAGCATTTT.

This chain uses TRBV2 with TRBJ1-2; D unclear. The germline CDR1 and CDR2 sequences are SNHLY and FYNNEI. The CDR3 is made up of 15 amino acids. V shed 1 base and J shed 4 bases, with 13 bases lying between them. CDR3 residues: CASSEEESLSYGYTF. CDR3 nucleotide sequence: TGTGCCAGCAGTGAAGAGGAGAGCCTATCCTATGGCTACACCTTC.

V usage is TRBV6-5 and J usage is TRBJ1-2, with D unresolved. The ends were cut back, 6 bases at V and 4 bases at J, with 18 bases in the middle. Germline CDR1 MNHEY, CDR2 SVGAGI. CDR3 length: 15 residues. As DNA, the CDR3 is TGTGCCAGCAGCCCAAACCCAAATGGCGGCTATGGCTACACCTTC. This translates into CASSPNPNGGYGYTF.

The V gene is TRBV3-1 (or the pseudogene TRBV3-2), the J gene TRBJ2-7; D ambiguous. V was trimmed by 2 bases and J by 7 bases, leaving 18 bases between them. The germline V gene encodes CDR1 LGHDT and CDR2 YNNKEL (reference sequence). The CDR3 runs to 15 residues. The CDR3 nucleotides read TGTGCCAGCAGCCAATCGTCCAGTCTGAGTAGGGAGCAGTACTTC. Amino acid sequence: CASSQSSSLSREQYF.

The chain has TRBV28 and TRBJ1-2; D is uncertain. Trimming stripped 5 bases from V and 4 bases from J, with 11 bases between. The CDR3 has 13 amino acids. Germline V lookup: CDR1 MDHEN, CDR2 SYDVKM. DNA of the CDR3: TGTGCCAGCAGTCCCGGGCTGCTCTATGGCTACACCTTC. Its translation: CASSPGLLYGYTF.

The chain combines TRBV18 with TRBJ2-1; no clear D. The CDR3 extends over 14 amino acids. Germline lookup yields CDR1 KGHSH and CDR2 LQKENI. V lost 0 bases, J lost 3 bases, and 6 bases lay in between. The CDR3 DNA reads TGTGCCAGCTCACCACCTGTGGTCTACAATGAGCAGTTCTTC. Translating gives CASSPPVVYNEQFF. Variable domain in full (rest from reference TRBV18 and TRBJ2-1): NAGVMQNPRHLVRRRGQEARLRCSPMKGHSHVYWYRQLPEEGLKFMVYLQKENIIDESGMPKERFSAEFPKEGPSILRIQQVVRGDSAAYFCASSPPVVYNEQFFGPGTRLTVL.

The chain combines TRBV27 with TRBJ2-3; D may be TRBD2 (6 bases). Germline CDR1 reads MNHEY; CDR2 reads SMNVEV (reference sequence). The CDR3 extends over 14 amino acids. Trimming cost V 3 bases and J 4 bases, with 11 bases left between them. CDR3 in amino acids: CASSLASVADTQYF. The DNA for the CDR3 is TGTGCCAGCAGTTTGGCTAGCGTGGCAGATACGCAGTATTTT.